What follows describes a single T cell receptor (beta chain). The target antigen is unknown. This specimen comes from a study of spatial heterogeneity in lung cancer. Turning to the study itself: An average of more than ten raw reads was observed per unique TCR and UMI combination. The study's findings and limits: Coverage of tumor T cells, by estimate, reached 6% to 8% for alpha chains and approximately 12% for beta chains. In tumors, expanded intratumoral alpha and beta TCR counts tracked mutation counts.

J gave up 4 bases and V 6 bases, and 9 bases lay outside the gene matches. Germline V CDR1 and CDR2: SGHVS, FQNEAQ. This CDR3 is 15 amino acids long. Described time point: sample taken at primary tumor resection. No cell sorting; template was whole RNA from tumor, lung tissue or PBMC. Each TCR cDNA molecule carried a unique molecular identifier. TCRdb re-called the 5' RACE reads with MiXCR, one entry per CDR3 protein. The repertoire holds about 25,000 distinct CDR3 sequences, with roughly 8.3% as singletons. The chain carries TRBV7-8 and TRBJ1-5, with 7 bases matching TRBD1. This receptor was taken from a male donor with early-stage non-small cell lung cancer. The sequencing here drew on lung tumor tissue, taken at surgery. CDR3 in amino acids: CASRHDRDRNQPQHF. The CDR3 DNA sequence: TGTGCCAGCAGACACGACAGGGATCGAAATCAGCCCCAGCATTTT. The whole variable domain, filled in from reference TRBV7-8 and TRBJ1-5, reads GAGVSQSPRYKVAKRGQDVALRCDPISGHVSLFWYQQALGQGPEFLTYFQNEAQLDKSGLPSDRFFAERPEGSVSTLKIQRTQQEDSAVYLCASRHDRDRNQPQHFGDGTRLSIL.